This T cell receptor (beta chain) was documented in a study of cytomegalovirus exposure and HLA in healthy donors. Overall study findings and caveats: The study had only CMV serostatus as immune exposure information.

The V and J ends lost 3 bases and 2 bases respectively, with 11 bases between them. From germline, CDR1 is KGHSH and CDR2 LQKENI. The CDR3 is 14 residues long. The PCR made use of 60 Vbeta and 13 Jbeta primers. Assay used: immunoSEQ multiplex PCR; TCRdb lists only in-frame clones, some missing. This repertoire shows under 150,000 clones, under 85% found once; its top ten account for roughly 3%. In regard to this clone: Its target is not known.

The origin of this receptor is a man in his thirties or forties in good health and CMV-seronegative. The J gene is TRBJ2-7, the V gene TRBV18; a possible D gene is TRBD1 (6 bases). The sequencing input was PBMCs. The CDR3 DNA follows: TGTGCCAGCTCACCCGGGACACAAACCTACGAGCAGTACTTC. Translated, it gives CASSPGTQTYEQYF.